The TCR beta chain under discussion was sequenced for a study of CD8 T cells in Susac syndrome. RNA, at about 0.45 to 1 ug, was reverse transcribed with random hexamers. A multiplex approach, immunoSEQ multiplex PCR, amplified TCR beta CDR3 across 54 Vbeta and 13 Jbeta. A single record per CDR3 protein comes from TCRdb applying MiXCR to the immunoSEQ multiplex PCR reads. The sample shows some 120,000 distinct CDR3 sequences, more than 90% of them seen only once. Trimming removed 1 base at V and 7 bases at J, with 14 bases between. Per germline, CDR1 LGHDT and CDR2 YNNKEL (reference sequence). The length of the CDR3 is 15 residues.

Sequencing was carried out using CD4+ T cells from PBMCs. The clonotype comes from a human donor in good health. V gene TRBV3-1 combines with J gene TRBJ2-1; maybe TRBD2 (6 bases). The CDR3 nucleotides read TGTGCCAGCAGCCAAGGATGGGGGAGGCGTAATGAGCAGTTCTTC. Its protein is CASSQGWGRRNEQFF.